One sample yielded the 8 T cell receptor beta chains listed below, sequenced in a study of blood T cell repertoires in COVID-19. Profiled with immunoSEQ multiplex PCR; TCRdb holds only in-frame clones, not every one. Of more than 250,000 clones listed, around nine tenths were seen once; the top ten hold approximately 5.2%. Input material: PBMCs or T cells enriched from blood (not recorded which). These receptors all stem from a woman under 40 who had recovered from COVID-19.

The chain links TRBV7-2 to TRBJ1-2, with TRBD1 as a possible D gene (5 bases). Trimming removed 1 base from V and 8 bases from J, with 11 bases in between. Germline V CDR1 and CDR2: SGHTA, FQGNSA. This CDR3 is built from 13 residues. In DNA, the CDR3 is TGTGCCAGCAGCTTAGGGAGGGGAAGGGGCTACACCTTC. Protein: CASSLGRGRGYTF. The full variable domain, its missing parts supplied by reference TRBV7-2 and TRBJ1-2, is GAGVSQSPSNKVTEKGKDVELRCDPISGHTALYWYRQSLGQGLEFLIYFQGNSAPDKSGLPSDRFSAERTGGSVSTLTIQRTQQEDSAVYLCASSLGRGRGYTFGSGTRLTVV.

The chain carries TRBV7-2 and TRBJ1-1, with 12 bases fitting TRBD1. V lost 5 bases and J lost 4; bases outside the gene matches: 17. There are 19 residues in the CDR3. Germline V gives CDR1 SGHTA, CDR2 FQGNSA. The CDR3 is CASSPQSVGTGGKVTEAFF. For the CDR3, the DNA is TGTGCCAGCAGCCCCCAATCAGTTGGGACAGGGGGCAAAGTCACTGAAGCTTTCTTT.

For the CDR3, the DNA is TGCGCCAGCAGGGCCATGAACACTGAAGCTTTCTTT. Its translation is CASRAMNTEAFF. The V call is TRBV5-1, the J call TRBJ1-1, with no clear D. Per the germline V gene, CDR1 is SGHRS and CDR2 is YFSETQ. Deletions cut 5 bases from V and 0 bases from J, with 5 bases between. The CDR3 is 12 amino acids.

The rearrangement joins TRBV5-1 to TRBJ1-4, with D unresolved. The CDR3 loop spans 17 amino acids. Germline assignment: CDR1 SGHRS and CDR2 YFSETQ. The germline V and J ends were trimmed by 2 bases and 4 bases, with 18 bases remaining between them. Here the CDR3 DNA reads TGCGCCAGCAGCTTCTCCCCGACTGGTTTCCTTAATGAAAAACTGTTTTTT. Encoded protein: CASSFSPTGFLNEKLFF.

The genes are TRBV4-2 and TRBJ1-1, with D unresolved. The CDR3 sequence is 12 residues long. Trimming left V 2 bases short and J 9 bases short, with 10 bases between. Germline V gene sequence: CDR1 LGHNA, CDR2 YNFKEQ. Written as DNA, the CDR3 is TGTGCCAGCAGCCAACGGGGAGCCAAAGCTTTCTTT. Translated, it gives CASSQRGAKAFF.

This chain's CDR3 is CASTLGAEYYGYTF. The DNA of the CDR3 is TGTGCCAGTACCTTGGGGGCAGAGTACTATGGCTACACCTTC. This chain links TRBV19 with TRBJ1-2; perhaps TRBD1 as D (6 bases). V lost 7 bases and J lost 3, with 15 bases in between. The CDR3 runs to 14 residues. Germline V CDR1 and CDR2: LNHDA, SQIVND (reference sequence).

Worth noting for this clone: Other DNA sequences of this sample code for an identical CDR3. V is TRBV5-1 and J is TRBJ1-5; 8 bases are a match to TRBD1. The germline V gene encodes CDR1 SGHRS and CDR2 YFSETQ. CDR3 size: 14 residues. The V and J ends lost 4 bases and 7 bases, in that order; junction bases with no gene match: 7. The chain's CDR3 is CASSPGQGGQPQHF. CDR3 DNA: TGCGCCAGCAGCCCCGGACAGGGAGGGCAGCCCCAGCATTTT. The variable domain in full, with the rest retrieved from reference TRBV5-1 and TRBJ1-5, is KAGVTQTPRYLIKTRGQQVTLSCSPISGHRSVSWYQQTPGQGLQFLFEYFSETQRNKGNFPGRFSGRQFSNSRSEMNVSTLELGDSALYLCASSPGQGGQPQHFGDGTRLSIL.

The V call is TRBV4-1, the J call TRBJ1-6, with D tentatively TRBD1 (6 bases). Looked up from germline, CDR1 is MGHRA and CDR2 is YSYEKL. Trimming stripped 3 bases from V and 10 bases from J, with 19 bases between. The CDR3 runs 16 residues. This chain's CDR3 is CASSHPPRAGDSPLHF. As DNA, the CDR3 is TGCGCCAGCAGCCACCCCCCCAGGGCAGGGGACTCACCCCTCCACTTT.